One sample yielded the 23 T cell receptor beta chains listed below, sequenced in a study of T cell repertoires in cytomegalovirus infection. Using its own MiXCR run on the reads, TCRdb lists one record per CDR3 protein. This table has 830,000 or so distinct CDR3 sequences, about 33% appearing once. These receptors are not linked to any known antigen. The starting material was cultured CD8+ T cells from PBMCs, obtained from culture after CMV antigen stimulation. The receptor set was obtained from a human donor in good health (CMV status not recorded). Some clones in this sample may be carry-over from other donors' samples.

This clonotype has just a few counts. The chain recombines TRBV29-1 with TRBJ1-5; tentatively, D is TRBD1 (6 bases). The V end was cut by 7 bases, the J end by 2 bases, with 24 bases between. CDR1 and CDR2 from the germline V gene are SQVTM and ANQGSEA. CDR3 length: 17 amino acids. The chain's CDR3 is CSDPQGGVVGGNQPQHF. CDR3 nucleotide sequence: TGCAGCGACCCTCAAGGGGGTGTAGTCGGTGGCAATCAGCCCCAGCATTTT.

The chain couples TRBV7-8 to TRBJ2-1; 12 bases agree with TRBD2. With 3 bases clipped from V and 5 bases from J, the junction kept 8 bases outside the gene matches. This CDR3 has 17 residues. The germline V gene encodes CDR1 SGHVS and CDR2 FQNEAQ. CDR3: CASSFLLAGGPDNEQFF. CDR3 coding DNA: TGTGCCAGCAGCTTCCTTCTAGCGGGGGGGCCTGACAATGAGCAGTTCTTC.

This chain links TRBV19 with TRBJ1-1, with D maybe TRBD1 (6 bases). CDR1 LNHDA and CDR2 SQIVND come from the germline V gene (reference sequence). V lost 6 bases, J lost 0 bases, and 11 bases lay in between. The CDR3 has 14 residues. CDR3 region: CASRNRAMNTEAFF. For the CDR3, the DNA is TGTGCCAGTAGGAACAGGGCGATGAACACTGAAGCTTTCTTT.

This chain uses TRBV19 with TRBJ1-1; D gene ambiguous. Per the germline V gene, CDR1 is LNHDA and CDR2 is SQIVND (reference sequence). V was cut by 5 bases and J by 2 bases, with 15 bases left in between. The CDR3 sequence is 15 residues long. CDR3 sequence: CASSPGWRINTEAFF. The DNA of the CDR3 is TGTGCCAGTAGTCCGGGGTGGAGAATAAACACTGAAGCTTTCTTT.

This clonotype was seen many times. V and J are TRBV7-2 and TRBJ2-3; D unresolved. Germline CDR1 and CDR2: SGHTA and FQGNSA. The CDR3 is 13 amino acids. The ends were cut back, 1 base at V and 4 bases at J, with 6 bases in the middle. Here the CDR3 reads CASSLDLSDTQYF. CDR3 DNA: TGTGCCAGCAGCTTAGATCTTTCAGATACGCAGTATTTT.

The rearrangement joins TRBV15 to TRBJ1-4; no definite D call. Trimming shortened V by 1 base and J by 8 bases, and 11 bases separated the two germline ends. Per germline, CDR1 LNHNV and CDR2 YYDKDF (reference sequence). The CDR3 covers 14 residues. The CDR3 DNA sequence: TGTGCCACCAGCAGAGGGTCGGATTGGGAAAAACTGTTTTTT. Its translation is CATSRGSDWEKLFF.

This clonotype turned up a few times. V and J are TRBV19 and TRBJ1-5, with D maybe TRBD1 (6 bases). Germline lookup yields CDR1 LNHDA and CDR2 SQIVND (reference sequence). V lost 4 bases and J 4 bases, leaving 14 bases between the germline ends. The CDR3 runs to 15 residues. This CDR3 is CASSTGTYTNQPQHF. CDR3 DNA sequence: TGTGCCAGTAGTACCGGGACATATACTAATCAGCCCCAGCATTTT.

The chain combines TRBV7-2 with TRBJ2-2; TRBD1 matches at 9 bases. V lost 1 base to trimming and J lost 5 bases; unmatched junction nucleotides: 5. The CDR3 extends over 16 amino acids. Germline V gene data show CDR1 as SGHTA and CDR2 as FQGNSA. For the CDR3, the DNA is TGTGCCAGCAGCTTAGACAGGGGGCTTTGGACCGGGGAGCTGTTTTTT. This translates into CASSLDRGLWTGELFF.

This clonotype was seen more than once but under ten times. CDR3 bases: TGTGCCAGCACCTCAACAGGCTACCCTACGAATGAAAAACTGTTTTTT. Translated, it gives CASTSTGYPTNEKLFF. The chain couples TRBV7-6 to TRBJ1-4, with D perhaps TRBD1 (5 bases). V was trimmed by 7 bases and J by 5 bases, leaving 20 bases between them. The CDR3 covers 16 residues. Germline values: CDR1 SGHVS, CDR2 FNYEAQ.

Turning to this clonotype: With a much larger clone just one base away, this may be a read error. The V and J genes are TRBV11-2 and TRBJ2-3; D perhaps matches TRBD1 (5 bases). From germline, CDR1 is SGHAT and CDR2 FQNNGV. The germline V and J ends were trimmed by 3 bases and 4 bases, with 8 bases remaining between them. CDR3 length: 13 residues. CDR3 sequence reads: CASSFGAPDTQYF. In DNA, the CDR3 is TGTGCCAGCAGCTTTGGGGCCCCAGATACGCAGTATTTT.

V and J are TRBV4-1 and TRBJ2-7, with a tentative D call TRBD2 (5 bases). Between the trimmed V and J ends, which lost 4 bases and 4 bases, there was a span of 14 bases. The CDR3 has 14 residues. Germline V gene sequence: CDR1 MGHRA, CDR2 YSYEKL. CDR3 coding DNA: TGCGCCAGCAGCCGGTCGGGATCGGGTTACGAGCAGTACTTC. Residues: CASSRSGSGYEQYF.

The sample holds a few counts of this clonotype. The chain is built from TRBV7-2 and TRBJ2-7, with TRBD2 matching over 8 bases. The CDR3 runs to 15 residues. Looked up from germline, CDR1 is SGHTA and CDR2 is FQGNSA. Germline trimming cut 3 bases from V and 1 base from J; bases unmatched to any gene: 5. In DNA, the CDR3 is TGTGCCAGCAGCTTCCAGCAGCGGGAGTCCTACGAGCAGTACTTC. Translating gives CASSFQQRESYEQYF.

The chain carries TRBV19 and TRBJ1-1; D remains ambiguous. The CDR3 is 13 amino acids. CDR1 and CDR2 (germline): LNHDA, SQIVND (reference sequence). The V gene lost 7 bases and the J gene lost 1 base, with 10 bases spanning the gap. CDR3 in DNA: TGTGCCAGTATACGGGCAGCGAACACTGAAGCTTTCTTT. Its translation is CASIRAANTEAFF.

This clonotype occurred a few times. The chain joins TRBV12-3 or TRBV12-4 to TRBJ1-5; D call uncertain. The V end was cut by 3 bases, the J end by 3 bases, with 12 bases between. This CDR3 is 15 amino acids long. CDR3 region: CASSLLGKVNQPQHF. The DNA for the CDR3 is TGTGCCAGCAGTTTGTTGGGGAAGGTCAATCAGCCCCAGCATTTT.

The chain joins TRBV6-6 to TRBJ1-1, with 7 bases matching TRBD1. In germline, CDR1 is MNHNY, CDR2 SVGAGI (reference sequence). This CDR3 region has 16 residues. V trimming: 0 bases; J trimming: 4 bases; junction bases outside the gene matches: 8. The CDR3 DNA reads TGTGCCAGCAGTTACTCGAGGGCAGGGGGAAGCACTGAAGCTTTCTTT. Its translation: CASSYSRAGGSTEAFF.

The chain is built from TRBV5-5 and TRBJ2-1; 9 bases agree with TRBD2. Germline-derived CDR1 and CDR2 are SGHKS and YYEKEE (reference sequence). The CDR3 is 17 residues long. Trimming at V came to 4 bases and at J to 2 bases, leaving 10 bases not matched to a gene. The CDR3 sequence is CASSPPGSGGTYNEQFF. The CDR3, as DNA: TGTGCCAGCAGCCCCCCGGGTAGCGGGGGAACCTACAATGAGCAGTTCTTC.

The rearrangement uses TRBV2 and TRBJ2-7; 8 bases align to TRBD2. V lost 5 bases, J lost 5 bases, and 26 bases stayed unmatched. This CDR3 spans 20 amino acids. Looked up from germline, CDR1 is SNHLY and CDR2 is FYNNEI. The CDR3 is CASSHPLTLGTPGGRDEQYF. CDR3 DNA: TGTGCCAGCAGTCACCCTCTCACCCTCGGGACTCCGGGGGGGCGTGACGAGCAGTACTTC.

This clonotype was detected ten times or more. This CDR3 reads CASSLGGAHTDTQYF. DNA of the CDR3: TGTGCCAGCAGTTTGGGGGGTGCGCACACAGATACGCAGTATTTT. The chain combines TRBV6-6 with TRBJ2-3; D is perhaps TRBD2 (6 bases). V gave up 4 bases and J gave up 2 bases, with 13 bases separating them. The V gene's germline CDR1 is MNHNY and CDR2 SVGAGI (reference sequence). CDR3 length: 15 amino acids.

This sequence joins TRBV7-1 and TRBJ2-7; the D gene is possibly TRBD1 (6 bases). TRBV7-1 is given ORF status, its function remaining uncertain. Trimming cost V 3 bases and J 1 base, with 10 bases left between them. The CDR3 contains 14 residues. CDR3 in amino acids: CASSSDSLSYEQYF. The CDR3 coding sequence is TGTGCCAGCAGCTCGGACAGTCTTTCCTACGAGCAGTACTTC.

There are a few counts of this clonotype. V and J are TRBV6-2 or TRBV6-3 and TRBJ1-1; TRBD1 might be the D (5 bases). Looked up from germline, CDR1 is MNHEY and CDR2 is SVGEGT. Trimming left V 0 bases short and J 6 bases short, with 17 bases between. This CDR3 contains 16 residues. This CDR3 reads CASSYSAGGGKAEAFF. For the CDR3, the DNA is TGTGCCAGCAGTTACTCGGCCGGGGGGGGTAAGGCTGAAGCTTTCTTT.

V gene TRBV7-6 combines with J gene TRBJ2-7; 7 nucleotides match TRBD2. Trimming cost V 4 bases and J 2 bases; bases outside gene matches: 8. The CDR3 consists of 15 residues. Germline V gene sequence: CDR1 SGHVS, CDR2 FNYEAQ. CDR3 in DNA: TGTGCCAGCAGCTATGGTAGCGGGCCAACCTACGAGCAGTACTTC. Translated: CASSYGSGPTYEQYF.

The CDR3 spells CASSVLPVDRNTEAFF. CDR3 nucleotides: TGTGCCAGCAGCGTACTTCCCGTGGACAGGAACACTGAAGCTTTCTTT. This sequence joins TRBV9 and TRBJ1-1, with D maybe TRBD1 (6 bases). Germline loops: CDR1 SGDLS, CDR2 YYNGEE. V was pared by 1 base and J by 1 base, with 14 bases between. This CDR3 comprises 16 residues.

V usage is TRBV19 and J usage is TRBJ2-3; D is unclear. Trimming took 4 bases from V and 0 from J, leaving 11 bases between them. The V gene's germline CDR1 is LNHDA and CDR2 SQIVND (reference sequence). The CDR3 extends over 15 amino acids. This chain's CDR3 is CASSTLRPSTDTQYF. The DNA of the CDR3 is TGTGCCAGTAGTACCCTCCGGCCCAGCACAGATACGCAGTATTTT.